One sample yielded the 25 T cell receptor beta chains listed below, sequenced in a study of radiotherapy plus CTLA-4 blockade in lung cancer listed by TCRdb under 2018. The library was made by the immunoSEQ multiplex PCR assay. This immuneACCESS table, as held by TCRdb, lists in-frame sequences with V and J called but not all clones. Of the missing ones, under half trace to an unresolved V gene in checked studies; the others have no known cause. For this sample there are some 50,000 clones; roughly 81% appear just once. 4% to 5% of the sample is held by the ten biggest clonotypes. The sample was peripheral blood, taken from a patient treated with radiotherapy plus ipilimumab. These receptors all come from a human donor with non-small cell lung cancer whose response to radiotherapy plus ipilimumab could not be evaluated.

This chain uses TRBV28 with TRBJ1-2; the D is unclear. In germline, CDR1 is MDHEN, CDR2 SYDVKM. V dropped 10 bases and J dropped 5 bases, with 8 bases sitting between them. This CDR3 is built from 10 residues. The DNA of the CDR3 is TGTGCCACGAGTCTTTATGGCTACACCTTC. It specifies CATSLYGYTF.

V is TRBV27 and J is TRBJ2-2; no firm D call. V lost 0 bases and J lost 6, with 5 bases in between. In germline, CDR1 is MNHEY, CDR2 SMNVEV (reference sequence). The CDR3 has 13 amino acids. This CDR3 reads CASSLSPAGELFF. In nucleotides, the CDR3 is TGTGCCAGCAGTTTATCACCAGCCGGGGAGCTGTTTTTT.

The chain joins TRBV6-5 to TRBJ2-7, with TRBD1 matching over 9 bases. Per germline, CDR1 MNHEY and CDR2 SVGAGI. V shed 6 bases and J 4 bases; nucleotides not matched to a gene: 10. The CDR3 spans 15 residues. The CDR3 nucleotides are TGTGCCAGCAGACCTACCGGGACAGGGTTATACGAGCAGTACTTC. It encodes CASRPTGTGLYEQYF.

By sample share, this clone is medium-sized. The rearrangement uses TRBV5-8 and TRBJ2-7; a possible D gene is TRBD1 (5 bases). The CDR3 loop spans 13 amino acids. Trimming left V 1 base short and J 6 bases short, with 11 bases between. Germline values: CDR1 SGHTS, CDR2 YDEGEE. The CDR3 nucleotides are TGTGCCAGCAGCTTGAGGGGATTAGGCGAGCAGTACTTC. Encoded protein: CASSLRGLGEQYF.

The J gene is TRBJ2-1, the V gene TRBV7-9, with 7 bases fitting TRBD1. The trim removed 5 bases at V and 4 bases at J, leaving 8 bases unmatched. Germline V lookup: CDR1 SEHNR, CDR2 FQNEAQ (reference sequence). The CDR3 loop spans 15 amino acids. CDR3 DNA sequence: TGTGCCAGCAGCCGGGACAGAGGCCTATACAATGAGCAGTTCTTC. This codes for CASSRDRGLYNEQFF.

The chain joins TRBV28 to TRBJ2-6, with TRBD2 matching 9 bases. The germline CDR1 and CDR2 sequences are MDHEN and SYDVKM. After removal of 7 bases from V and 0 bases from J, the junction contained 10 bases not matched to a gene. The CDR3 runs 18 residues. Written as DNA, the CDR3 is TGTGCCAGCACCCCAGCCGGGACTAGCTACTCTGGGGCCAACGTCCTGACTTTC. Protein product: CASTPAGTSYSGANVLTF.

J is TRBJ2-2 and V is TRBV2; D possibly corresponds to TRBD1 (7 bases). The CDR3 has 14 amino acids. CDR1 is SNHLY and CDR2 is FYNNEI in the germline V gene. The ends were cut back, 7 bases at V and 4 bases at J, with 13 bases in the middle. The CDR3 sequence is CASTPGGITGELFF. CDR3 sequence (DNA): TGTGCCAGCACTCCAGGGGGGATCACCGGGGAGCTGTTTTTT.

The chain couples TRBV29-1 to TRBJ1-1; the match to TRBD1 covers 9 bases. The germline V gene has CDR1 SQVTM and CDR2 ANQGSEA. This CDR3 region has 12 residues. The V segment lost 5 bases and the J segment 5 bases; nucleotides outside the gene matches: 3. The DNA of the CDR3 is TGCAGCGTTTCACAGGGGGCAACTGAAGCTTTCTTT. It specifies CSVSQGATEAFF.

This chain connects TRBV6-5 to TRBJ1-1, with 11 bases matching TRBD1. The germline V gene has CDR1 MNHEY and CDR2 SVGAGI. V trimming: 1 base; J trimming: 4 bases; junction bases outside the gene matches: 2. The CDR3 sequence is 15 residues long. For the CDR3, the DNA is TGTGCCAGCAGTTACTACGGGACAGGGGGCACTGAAGCTTTCTTT. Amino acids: CASSYYGTGGTEAFF.

In nucleotides, the CDR3 is TGTGCCAGCAGCTGGCCCCTCGGTGGGGGGTACGAGCAGTACTTC. Translation gives CASSWPLGGGYEQYF. The chain joins TRBV7-2 to TRBJ2-7; D might be TRBD2 (6 bases). Trimming stripped 4 bases from V and 4 bases from J, with 17 bases between. Germline V gene lookup returns CDR1 SGHTA and CDR2 FQGNSA. The CDR3 length is 15 residues. The variable domain in full, completed from reference TRBV7-2 and TRBJ2-7, reads GAGVSQSPSNKVTEKGKDVELRCDPISGHTALYWYRQSLGQGLEFLIYFQGNSAPDKSGLPSDRFSAERTGGSVSTLTIQRTQQEDSAVYLCASSWPLGGGYEQYFGPGTRLTVT.

Here the CDR3 DNA reads TGTGCCAGCAGTTTGGCTTCTCGTGGCTACACCTTC. Translation: CASSLASRGYTF. This chain joins TRBV28 and TRBJ1-2, with no clear D. The ends were cut back, 3 bases at V and 7 bases at J, with 9 bases in the middle. Germline values: CDR1 MDHEN, CDR2 SYDVKM. There are 12 residues in the CDR3.

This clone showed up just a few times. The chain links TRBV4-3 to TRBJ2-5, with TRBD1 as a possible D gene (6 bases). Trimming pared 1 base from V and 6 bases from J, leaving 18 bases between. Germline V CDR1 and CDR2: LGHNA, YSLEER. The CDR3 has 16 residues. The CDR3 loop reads CASSQVSYRDAKTQYF. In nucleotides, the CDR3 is TGCGCCAGCAGCCAAGTGTCGTACAGGGATGCAAAGACCCAGTACTTC.

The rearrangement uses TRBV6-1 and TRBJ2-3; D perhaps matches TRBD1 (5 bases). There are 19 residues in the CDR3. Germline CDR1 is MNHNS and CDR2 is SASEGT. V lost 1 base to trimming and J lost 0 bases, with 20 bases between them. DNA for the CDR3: TGTGCCAGCAGTGAAGACAGGATGGTATGGGGCAGGAGCACAGATACGCAGTATTTT. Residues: CASSEDRMVWGRSTDTQYF.

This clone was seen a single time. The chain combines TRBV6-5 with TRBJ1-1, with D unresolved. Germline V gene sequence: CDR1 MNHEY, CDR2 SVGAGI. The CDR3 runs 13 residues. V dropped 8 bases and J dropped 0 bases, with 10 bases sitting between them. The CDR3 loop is CASGRALNTEAFF. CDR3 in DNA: TGTGCCAGCGGGAGGGCTCTGAACACTGAAGCTTTCTTT.

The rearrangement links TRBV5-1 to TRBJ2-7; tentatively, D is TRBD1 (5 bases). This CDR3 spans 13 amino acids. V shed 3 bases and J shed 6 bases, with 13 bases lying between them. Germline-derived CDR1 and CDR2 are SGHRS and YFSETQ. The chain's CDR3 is CASSSHRSTEQYF. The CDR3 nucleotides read TGCGCCAGCAGCTCCCACAGGTCGACCGAGCAGTACTTC.

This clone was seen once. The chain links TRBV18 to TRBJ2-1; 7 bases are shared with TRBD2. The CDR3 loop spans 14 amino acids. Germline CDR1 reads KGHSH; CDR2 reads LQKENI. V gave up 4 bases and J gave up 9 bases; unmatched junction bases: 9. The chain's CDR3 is CASSRGGGPPEQFF. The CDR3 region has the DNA TGTGCCAGCTCACGGGGGGGAGGGCCCCCTGAGCAGTTCTTC.

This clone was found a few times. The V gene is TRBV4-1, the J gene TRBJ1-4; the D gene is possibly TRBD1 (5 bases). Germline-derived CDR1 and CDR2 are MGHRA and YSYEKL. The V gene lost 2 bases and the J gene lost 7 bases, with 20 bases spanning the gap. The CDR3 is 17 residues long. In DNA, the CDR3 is TGCGCCAGCAGCCAAACCGTCGGGGGGGGACGGGGTGAAAAACTGTTTTTT. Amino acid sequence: CASSQTVGGGRGEKLFF.

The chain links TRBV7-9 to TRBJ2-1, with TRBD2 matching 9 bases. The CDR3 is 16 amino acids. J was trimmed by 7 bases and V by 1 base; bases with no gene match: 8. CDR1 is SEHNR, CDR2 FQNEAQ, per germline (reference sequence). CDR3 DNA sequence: TGTGCCAGCAGCTTAGGGGGCGGGAGGGCCCTAAATGAGCAGTTCTTC. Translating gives CASSLGGGRALNEQFF. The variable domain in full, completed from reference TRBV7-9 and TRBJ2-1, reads DTGVSQNPRHKITKRGQNVTFRCDPISEHNRLYWYRQTLGQGPEFLTYFQNEAQLEKSRLLSDRFSAERPKGSFSTLEIQRTEQGDSAMYLCASSLGGGRALNEQFFGPGTRLTVL.

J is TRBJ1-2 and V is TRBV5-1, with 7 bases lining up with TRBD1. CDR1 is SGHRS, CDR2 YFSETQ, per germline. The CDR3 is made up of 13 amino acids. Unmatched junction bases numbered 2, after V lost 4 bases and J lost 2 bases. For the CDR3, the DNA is TGCGCCAGCAGCGAGACAGGGAACTATGGCTACACCTTC. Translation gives CASSETGNYGYTF.

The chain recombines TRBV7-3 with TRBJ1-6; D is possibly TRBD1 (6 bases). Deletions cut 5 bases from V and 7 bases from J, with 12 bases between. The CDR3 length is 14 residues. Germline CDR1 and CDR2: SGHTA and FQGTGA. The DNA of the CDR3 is TGTGCCAGCAGCCCCCGACAGGCCAATTCACCCCTCCACTTT. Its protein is CASSPRQANSPLHF.

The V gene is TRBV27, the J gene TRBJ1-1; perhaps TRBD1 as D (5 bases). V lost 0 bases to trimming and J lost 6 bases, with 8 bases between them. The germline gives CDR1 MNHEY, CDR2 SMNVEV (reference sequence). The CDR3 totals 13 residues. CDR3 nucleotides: TGTGCCAGCAGTTTATCGAAAGGGGCTGAAGCTTTCTTT. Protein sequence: CASSLSKGAEAFF.

CDR3 sequence (DNA): TGTGCCAGCAGCCTGAACGGGGGACCTTCTGGAAACACCATATATTTT. It translates to CASSLNGGPSGNTIYF. This chain links TRBV14 with TRBJ1-3; maybe TRBD1 (5 bases). The germline CDR1 and CDR2 sequences are SGHDN and FVKESK. The CDR3 runs 16 residues. Trimming took off 4 bases at V and 1 base at J, with 14 bases between the two ends. Drawing the rest from reference TRBV14 and TRBJ1-3, the complete variable domain is EAGVTQFPSHSVIEKGQTVTLRCDPISGHDNLYWYRRVMGKEIKFLLHFVKESKQDESGMPNNRFLAERTGGTYSTLKVQPAELEDSGVYFCASSLNGGPSGNTIYFGEGSWLTVV.

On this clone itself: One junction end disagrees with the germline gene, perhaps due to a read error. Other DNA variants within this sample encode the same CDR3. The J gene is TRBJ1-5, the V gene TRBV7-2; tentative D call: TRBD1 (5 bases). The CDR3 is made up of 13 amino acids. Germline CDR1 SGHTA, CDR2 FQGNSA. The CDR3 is CASSLDRFQPQHF. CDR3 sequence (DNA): TGCGCCAGCAGCTTAGACAGATTTCAGCCCCAGCATTTT.

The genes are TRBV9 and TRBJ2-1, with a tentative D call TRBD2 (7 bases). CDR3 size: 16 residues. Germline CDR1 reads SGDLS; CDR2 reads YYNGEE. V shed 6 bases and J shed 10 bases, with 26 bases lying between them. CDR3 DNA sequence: TGTGCCAGCACCCTTTCCTTGGGGGGCGGGAGCGACGAGCAGTTCTTC. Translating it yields CASTLSLGGGSDEQFF.

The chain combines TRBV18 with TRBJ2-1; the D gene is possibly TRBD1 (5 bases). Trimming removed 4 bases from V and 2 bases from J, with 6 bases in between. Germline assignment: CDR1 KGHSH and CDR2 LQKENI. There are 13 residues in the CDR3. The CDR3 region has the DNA TGTGCCAGCTCACGGACACCCTACAATGAGCAGTTCTTC. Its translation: CASSRTPYNEQFF.